What follows is one TCR beta chain and its context. This clone has just a few counts. The target of this receptor is not known. Base quality data are lacking; no much larger clone is found one base away. These data are taken from a study of blood T cell repertoires in COVID-19 (dated by TCRdb to the early 2020s). Looking at the study overall: Samples from collaborators originated in the United States, Italy and Spain and spanned both the acute and convalescent phases of COVID-19. The prospective study material was composed of cDNA or gDNA derived from T cells, B-cell-depleted T cells, or PBMCs. Deeply sampled blood TCRbeta repertoires from subjects exposed to, actively infected with, or recovered from COVID-19 were included in the dataset. The repertoires were released in a freely available public database intended as a resource for research on the immune response to SARS-CoV-2. The samples were drawn from the first 160 participants of the ongoing ImmuneRACE study and from roughly 1,300 subjects provided by 6 global collaborators. Nearly every sample came with metadata listing a de-identified subject ID, COVID-19 status, age in years and sex. Where available, HLA class I and class II types were taken from metadata supplied by the sample provider and were not determined by assay-based typing. Points the paper makes about the study in general: How much clinical and demographic metadata was included differed by source and by participant, and the metadata was provided uncurated.

TCRbeta CDR3 regions were amplified from genomic DNA using the immunoSEQ Assay, a bias-controlled multiplex PCR. The published analysis was carried out like this. The number of nucleated cells in each sample was estimated by amplification of reference gene primers within the assay. To quantify the absolute abundance of each unique TCRbeta CDR3 rearrangement, sequence reads were collapsed and filtered. For each sample, productive Simpson clonality was calculated as the square root of Simpson's diversity index across productive rearrangements. TCRdb carries this immuneACCESS record with in-frame sequences only. Its versions omit some clonotypes, under half of them owing to an unresolved V gene in the studies checked, with the rest unexplained. D and trimming were read from the DNA, whereas the V and J calls and clone size are those reported in that table. The sample table contains about 340,000 clones; only one count was recorded for 65% to 85% of them. The ten largest clones capture around 3% of the sample.

The collaborating institutions used their own protocols to collect whole blood in K2EDTA tubes. Collaborator samples were shipped for TCRbeta analysis as frozen whole blood, isolated PBMCs, or DNA extracted from either sample type. The CDR3 starts with the cysteine, ends with the phenylalanine, and has 16 residues. The DNA shown is the 48-base CDR3, in frame from base 1. The germline V gene (reference sequence) gives CDR1 as SGHNT and CDR2 as YYREEE. Cut back by 0 bases and 1 base, the V and J ends lie 11 bases apart. The sequencing sample was made of peripheral blood. This TCR was recovered from a man aged 25 to 40 with active or convalescent COVID-19. The V and J genes are TRBV5-4 and TRBJ2-4; TRBD1 might be the D gene, on 5 matching bases. CDR3 loop: CASSLEIWGAKNIQYF. The bases read TGTGCCAGCAGCTTGGAGATATGGGGCGCCAAAAACATTCAGTACTTC.